These 14 T cell receptor beta chains originate from one sample sequenced in a study of T cell repertoires in cytomegalovirus infection. Using its own MiXCR run on the reads, TCRdb lists one record per CDR3 protein. Among fewer than 550,000 distinct CDR3 sequences listed, 10% to 12% were seen once. The sequencing input was PBMCs. These TCRs come from a human donor in good health (CMV status not recorded). Some clones in this sample may be carry-over from other donors' samples.

Comment on this clonotype: This is likely a read error, given that the CDR3 carries no conserved phenylalanine or tryptophan at its end. The rearrangement links TRBV5-1 to TRBJ2-3, with 10 positions matching TRBD2. This CDR3 contains 17 residues. Trimming took 7 bases from V and 3 from J; bases not matched to a gene: 14. Germline CDR1 is SGHRS and CDR2 is YFSETQ. CDR3 sequence reads: CASSSGSVSYGTDTQYY. The CDR3 bases are TGCGCCAGCTCTAGCGGGAGCGTCTCATACGGGACAGATACGCAGTATTAT.

This clonotype has only a few counts. V is TRBV6-5 and J is TRBJ1-1, with D perhaps matching TRBD1 (6 bases). The germline V gene encodes CDR1 MNHEY and CDR2 SVGAGI. V was trimmed by 6 bases and J by 3 bases, leaving 20 bases between them. The CDR3 is made up of 16 amino acids. CDR3 region: CASSPDNRATYTEAFF. CDR3 bases: TGTGCCAGCAGCCCTGATAACAGGGCTACGTACACTGAAGCTTTCTTT.

This clonotype was recorded many times. The chain combines TRBV12-3 or TRBV12-4 with TRBJ2-1, with D maybe TRBD2 (6 bases). CDR3 length: 13 amino acids. The ends were cut back, 5 bases at V and 5 bases at J, with 10 bases in the middle. In DNA, the CDR3 is TGTGCCAGCAGTCCGACTAGTGACAATGAGCAGTTCTTC. Translating it yields CASSPTSDNEQFF.

CDR3 in DNA: TGCAGTGCTGCCACCCCGGGTGGACTTCCCCAAGAGACCCAGTACTTC. The encoded protein is CSAATPGGLPQETQYF. J is TRBJ2-5 and V is TRBV20-1, with D possibly TRBD2 on 5 matching bases. V was cut by 5 bases and J by 1 base, with 20 bases left in between. Germline V gene lookup returns CDR1 DFQATT and CDR2 SNEGSKA (reference sequence). The CDR3 has 16 amino acids.

This clonotype was detected many times. V and J are TRBV19 and TRBJ2-2, with 9 bases that match TRBD2. CDR1 is LNHDA, CDR2 SQIVND, per germline (reference sequence). The CDR3 is 16 residues long. V trimming: 2 bases; J trimming: 4 bases; junction bases outside the gene matches: 5. The CDR3 DNA sequence: TGTGCCAGTAGTATATTAAGCGGGGGGCCCACCGGGGAGCTGTTTTTT. This gives the protein CASSILSGGPTGELFF.

The V gene is TRBV15, the J gene TRBJ2-5, with 10 bases lining up with TRBD1. The CDR3 extends over 15 amino acids. CDR1 is LNHNV and CDR2 is YYDKDF in the germline V gene (reference sequence). Unmatched junction bases numbered 4, after V lost 2 bases and J lost 4 bases. CDR3 amino acids: CATSRRQGARETQYF. The DNA for the CDR3 is TGTGCCACCAGCAGACGACAGGGGGCGAGAGAGACCCAGTACTTC.

This clonotype was recorded many times. The chain recombines TRBV6-1 with TRBJ1-4, with TRBD1 matching 7 bases. Trimming removed 5 bases from V and 4 bases from J; junction bases left unmatched: 13. CDR1 MNHNS and CDR2 SASEGT come from the germline V gene. The length of the CDR3 is 17 residues. The CDR3 DNA reads TGTGCCAGCAGTCATTGGGGTCCGGGACAGATTAATGAAAAACTGTTTTTT. Encoded protein: CASSHWGPGQINEKLFF.

This clonotype appeared once. This could be a read error, since a much larger clone is one nucleotide away. V and J are TRBV20-1 and TRBJ1-2; the D is unclear. CDR1 is DFQATT and CDR2 is SNEGSKA in the germline V gene (reference sequence). V was trimmed by 5 bases and J by 2 bases, leaving 12 bases between them. This CDR3 comprises 13 residues. Here the CDR3 DNA reads TGCAGTGCTTCGAAGACGGGCAACTATGGCTACACCTTC. Translation gives CSASKTGNYGYTF.

This clonotype was recorded a few times. In DNA, the CDR3 is TGCGCCAGCAGCACAGGGTGGACTGAAGCTTTCTTT. Protein: CASSTGWTEAFF. The J gene is TRBJ1-1, the V gene TRBV5-1; D perhaps matches TRBD1 (6 bases). Germline CDR1 and CDR2: SGHRS and YFSETQ. CDR3 length equals 12 residues. The V gene lost 4 bases and the J gene lost 5 bases, with 9 bases spanning the gap.

This clonotype has a handful of counts. It is unclear where the CDR3 begins or ends on the DNA, so no DNA is shown, and the CDR3 is as TCRdb lists it. The V call is TRBV7-5, the J call TRBJ2-5; the table's D call TRBD1 went unverified against the DNA. TRBV7-5 corresponds to a pseudogene. The CDR3 is made up of 16 amino acids, end residues included. This CDR3 is CISVPETAGTQETQYF.

This chain links TRBV7-3 with TRBJ1-1; 7 bases match TRBD1. Germline trimming cut 2 bases from V and 3 bases from J; bases unmatched to any gene: 6. The CDR3 runs 15 residues. CDR1 and CDR2 (germline): SGHTA, FQGTGA. CDR3 region: CASSLRDRDYTEAFF. CDR3 DNA sequence: TGTGCCAGCAGCTTACGAGACAGGGACTACACTGAAGCTTTCTTT.

In its sample, this clonotype was seen many times. The V call is TRBV7-2, the J call TRBJ1-1; no clear D gene. The V and J ends lost 2 bases and 1 base respectively, with 8 bases between them. Germline assignment: CDR1 SGHTA and CDR2 FQGNSA. CDR3 length equals 14 residues. The CDR3 bases are TGTGCCAGCAGCTTACGGGGATCGAACACTGAAGCTTTCTTT. Residues: CASSLRGSNTEAFF.

The chain uses TRBV18 and TRBJ2-5, with D possibly TRBD2 on 7 matching bases. Germline V gives CDR1 KGHSH, CDR2 LQKENI. The CDR3 length is 15 residues. V dropped 2 bases and J dropped 4 bases, with 14 bases sitting between them. Written as DNA, the CDR3 is TGTGCCAGCTCACCAGTGGCGGGGGCCGGAGAGACCCAGTACTTC. It yields the protein CASSPVAGAGETQYF.

The J gene is TRBJ1-5, the V gene TRBV9; TRBD1 matches 7 bases. V was pared by 4 bases and J by 5 bases, with 6 bases of the junction left unmatched. The CDR3 is 14 residues long. The germline gives CDR1 SGDLS, CDR2 YYNGEE. CDR3 sequence: CASSYDREDQPQHF. CDR3 in DNA: TGTGCCAGCAGCTACGACAGGGAGGATCAGCCCCAGCATTTT.